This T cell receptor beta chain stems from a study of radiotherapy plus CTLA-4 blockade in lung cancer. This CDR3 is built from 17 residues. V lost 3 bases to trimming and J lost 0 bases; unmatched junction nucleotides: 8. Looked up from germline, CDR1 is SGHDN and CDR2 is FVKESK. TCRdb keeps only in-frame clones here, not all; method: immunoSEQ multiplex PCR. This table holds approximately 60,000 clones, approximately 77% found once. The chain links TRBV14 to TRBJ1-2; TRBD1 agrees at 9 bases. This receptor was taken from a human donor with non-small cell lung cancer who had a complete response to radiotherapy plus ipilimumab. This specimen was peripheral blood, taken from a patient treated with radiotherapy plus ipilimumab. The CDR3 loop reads CASSQRGQGVPNYGYTF. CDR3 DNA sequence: TGTGCCAGCAGCCAGAGGGGACAGGGCGTCCCTAACTATGGCTACACCTTC.